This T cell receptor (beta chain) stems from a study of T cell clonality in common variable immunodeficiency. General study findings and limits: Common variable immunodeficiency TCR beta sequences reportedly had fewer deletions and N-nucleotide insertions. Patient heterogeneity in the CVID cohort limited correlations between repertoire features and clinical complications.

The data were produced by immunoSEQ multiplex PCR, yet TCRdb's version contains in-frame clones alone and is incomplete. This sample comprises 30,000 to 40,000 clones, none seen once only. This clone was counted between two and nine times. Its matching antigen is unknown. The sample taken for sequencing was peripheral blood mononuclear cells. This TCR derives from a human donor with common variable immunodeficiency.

The sequenced part of the CDR3 DNA is TGTGCCAGCAGCGACTTGACTAGCGGGGGTCTCGATACG. Translated: CASSDLTSGGLDT. The whole CDR3 sequence reads CASSDLTSGGLDTQYF. This chain uses TRBV7-3 with TRBJ2-3; the match to TRBD2 covers 12 bases. The observed sequence ends 3 residues before the CDR3 terminus, with the missing tail filled in from the germline J gene. CDR1 is SGHTA and CDR2 is FQGTGA in the germline V gene. The V segment lost 5 bases and the J segment 6 bases; nucleotides outside the gene matches: 9. The CDR3 contains 16 residues.